Presented here are 18 T cell receptor beta chains from one specimen sequenced in a study of cytomegalovirus exposure and HLA in healthy donors. Use of 60 Vbeta and 13 Jbeta primers characterized the PCR. Method: immunoSEQ multiplex PCR; TCRdb's copy keeps in-frame clones and lacks some. The sample lists 170,000 or so clones, around 84% seen once, with approximately 3% in the top ten. Material for sequencing was PBMCs. Receptors were obtained from a woman in her forties in good health and CMV-seronegative.

The chain carries TRBV5-1 and TRBJ2-1, with TRBD2 identical over 15 bases. Germline V gives CDR1 SGHRS, CDR2 YFSETQ. Trimming took 4 bases from V and 9 from J; bases not matched to a gene: 8. The CDR3 contains 16 residues. CDR3 protein: CASSPFGLAGGGEQFF. As DNA, the CDR3 is TGCGCCAGCAGCCCTTTCGGACTAGCGGGGGGGGGTGAGCAGTTCTTC.

This chain uses TRBV4-1 with TRBJ1-2; possible D gene TRBD1, 6 bases. The CDR3 has 13 amino acids. V lost 4 bases and J lost 4, with 10 bases in between. Germline V CDR1 and CDR2: MGHRA, YSYEKL. The CDR3 loop is CASSRTDLYGYTF. CDR3 nucleotides: TGCGCCAGCAGCCGGACAGACCTCTATGGCTACACCTTC.

This sequence joins TRBV6-5 and TRBJ1-5, with a tentative D call TRBD1 (6 bases). The germline V and J ends were trimmed by 10 bases and 3 bases, with 16 bases remaining between them. The CDR3 covers 14 residues. Germline V lookup: CDR1 MNHEY, CDR2 SVGAGI. CDR3 region: CATMKTGNNQPQHF. The CDR3 DNA is TGTGCCACCATGAAAACAGGGAACAATCAGCCCCAGCATTTT.

The chain links TRBV19 to TRBJ1-5; 8 positions match TRBD1. Germline V gives CDR1 LNHDA, CDR2 SQIVND (reference sequence). The V gene end was trimmed by 1 base and the J gene end by 5 bases; junction bases not matched to a gene: 1. The CDR3 loop spans 14 amino acids. DNA for the CDR3: TGTGCCAGTAGTATAGGGACAGGGTATCAGCCCCAGCATTTT. As protein: CASSIGTGYQPQHF.

The chain links TRBV5-1 to TRBJ2-5; 8 bases match TRBD1. Germline V gene data show CDR1 as SGHRS and CDR2 as YFSETQ. The V and J ends lost 4 bases and 9 bases, in that order; junction bases with no gene match: 17. This CDR3 contains 16 residues. This chain's CDR3 is CASSLLSGTGFLAQYF. The CDR3 DNA is TGCGCCAGCAGCCTGCTATCCGGGACAGGATTTCTGGCCCAGTACTTC.

CDR3 sequence reads: CASSSAGAQPQHF. The CDR3 DNA is TGTGCCAGCTCATCGGCAGGGGCCCAGCCCCAGCATTTT. The rearrangement links TRBV18 to TRBJ1-5; tentative D call: TRBD1 (6 bases). The CDR3 loop spans 13 amino acids. With 5 bases removed from V and 7 bases from J, the gap between germline ends came to 12 bases. The germline V gene has CDR1 KGHSH and CDR2 LQKENI.

This clone appeared a few times. CDR3 DNA: TGCAGCGTTGGGGCAGCTAACCCACTCGACAACATTAACTATGGCTACACCTTC. This codes for CSVGAANPLDNINYGYTF. This chain joins TRBV29-1 and TRBJ1-2; D gene unclear. V lost 4 bases to trimming and J lost 1 base, with 25 bases between them. Germline lookup yields CDR1 SQVTM and CDR2 ANQGSEA. This CDR3 comprises 18 residues.

The chain combines TRBV30 with TRBJ2-5; a weak D match, TRBD2 (5 bases). Germline V gene lookup returns CDR1 GTSNPN and CDR2 SVGIG (reference sequence). V gave up 6 bases and J gave up 5 bases, with 19 bases separating them. The CDR3 length is 14 residues. In DNA form, the CDR3 reads TGTGCCTGCCGCGTTTGGGTGCGGAGGGAGACCCAGTACTTC. As protein: CACRVWVRRETQYF.

This sequence joins TRBV5-6 and TRBJ1-1; possible D gene TRBD1, 5 bases. Trimming pared 3 bases from V and 0 bases from J, leaving 12 bases between. Germline values: CDR1 SGHDT, CDR2 YYEEEE. CDR3 length equals 15 residues. This CDR3 reads CASSSRVGMNTEAFF. The CDR3 DNA reads TGTGCCAGCAGCTCCAGGGTTGGGATGAACACTGAAGCTTTCTTT.

The J gene is TRBJ1-5, the V gene TRBV5-1; 8 bases match TRBD1. Germline V gives CDR1 SGHRS, CDR2 YFSETQ. V lost 4 bases to trimming and J lost 6 bases; unmatched junction nucleotides: 9. This CDR3 spans 15 amino acids. In DNA form, the CDR3 reads TGCGCCAGCAGCCCTAGGACAGGGTCTGGTCAGCCCCAGCATTTT. Residues: CASSPRTGSGQPQHF.

This sequence joins TRBV5-1 and TRBJ2-7; D is perhaps TRBD1 (6 bases). The V and J ends lost 4 bases and 0 bases respectively, with 14 bases between them. The CDR3 spans 15 residues. The germline V gene has CDR1 SGHRS and CDR2 YFSETQ. CDR3 DNA sequence: TGCGCCAGCAGCGGTACAGGGTTGCGCTCCTACGAGCAGTACTTC. Translating gives CASSGTGLRSYEQYF.

The CDR3 nucleotides are TGCGCCAGCAGACTACAGGGGGCCAACACTGAAGCTTTCTTT. This gives the protein CASRLQGANTEAFF. This sequence joins TRBV10-2 and TRBJ1-1; 9 positions match TRBD1. After removal of 6 bases from V and 2 bases from J, the junction contained 4 bases not matched to a gene. The CDR3 runs 14 residues. From germline, CDR1 is WSHSY and CDR2 SAAADI.

V usage is TRBV6-6 and J usage is TRBJ1-4; a possible D gene is TRBD1 (6 bases). Germline CDR1 MNHNY, CDR2 SVGAGI (reference sequence). The germline V and J ends were trimmed by 5 bases and 10 bases, with 11 bases remaining between them. The length of the CDR3 is 12 residues. The CDR3 sequence: CASSNRERKLFF. Written as DNA, the CDR3 is TGTGCCAGCAGTAACAGGGAGCGAAAACTGTTTTTT.

In this sample, this clone turned up a few times. The chain links TRBV6-6 to TRBJ1-6; D call uncertain. V was clipped by 5 bases and J by 6 bases, with 8 bases between them. This CDR3 is 13 amino acids long. CDR1 MNHNY and CDR2 SVGAGI come from the germline V gene (reference sequence). The CDR3 here is CASSRLFNSPLHF. The CDR3 DNA reads TGTGCCAGCAGTCGCCTATTTAATTCACCCCTCCACTTT.

This chain connects TRBV6-5 to TRBJ2-7, with 8 positions matching TRBD1. In germline, CDR1 is MNHEY, CDR2 SVGAGI. The CDR3 covers 15 residues. With V trimmed by 4 bases and J by 4 bases, 9 bases remained unmatched. The CDR3 protein is CASSFGTGEIYEQYF. CDR3 DNA: TGTGCCAGCAGTTTCGGGACAGGAGAGATTTACGAGCAGTACTTC.

V gene TRBV7-7 combines with J gene TRBJ2-5, with TRBD1 matching 12 bases. J was trimmed by 7 bases and V by 5 bases; bases with no gene match: 5. Germline V lookup: CDR1 SSHAT, CDR2 FNYEAQ (reference sequence). The CDR3 is 14 residues long. In nucleotides, the CDR3 is TGTGCCAGCAGCCCTACGGGACAGGGGGCGACCCAGTACTTC. This translates into CASSPTGQGATQYF. Filled out from reference TRBV7-7 and TRBJ2-5, the complete variable domain reads GAGVSQSPRYKVTKRGQDVTLRCDPISSHATLYWYQQALGQGPEFLTYFNYEAQPDKSGLPSDRFSAERPEGSISTLTIQRTEQRDSAMYRCASSPTGQGATQYFGPGTRLLVL.

This rearrangement joins TRBV5-1 to TRBJ1-2; D is unresolved. Germline-derived CDR1 and CDR2 are SGHRS and YFSETQ. V lost 4 bases and J lost 5, with 15 bases in between. The CDR3 runs 14 residues. The CDR3 loop reads CASSPDRPGYGYTF. Here the CDR3 DNA reads TGCGCCAGCAGCCCCGATCGGCCGGGGTATGGCTACACCTTC.

The chain's CDR3 is CASGLALTSGGSTGELFF. DNA of the CDR3: TGTGCTAGTGGTTTGGCCCTCACTAGCGGGGGATCCACCGGGGAGCTGTTTTTT. The genes are TRBV12-5 and TRBJ2-2; 11 nucleotides line up with TRBD2. This CDR3 comprises 18 residues. Trimming cost V 1 base and J 4 bases; bases outside gene matches: 8. CDR1 is LGHNT, CDR2 FRNRAP, per germline.